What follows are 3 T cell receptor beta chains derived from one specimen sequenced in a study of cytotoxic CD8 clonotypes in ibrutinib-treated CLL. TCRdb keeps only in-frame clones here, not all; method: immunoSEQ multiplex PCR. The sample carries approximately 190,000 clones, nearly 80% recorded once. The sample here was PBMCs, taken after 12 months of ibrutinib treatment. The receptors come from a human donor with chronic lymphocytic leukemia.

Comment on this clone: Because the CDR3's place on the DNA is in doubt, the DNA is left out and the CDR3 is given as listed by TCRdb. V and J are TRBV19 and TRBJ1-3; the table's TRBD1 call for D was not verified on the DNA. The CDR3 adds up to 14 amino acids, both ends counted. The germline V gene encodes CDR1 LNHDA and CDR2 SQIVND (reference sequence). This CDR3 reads CASSISAAGNTIYF.

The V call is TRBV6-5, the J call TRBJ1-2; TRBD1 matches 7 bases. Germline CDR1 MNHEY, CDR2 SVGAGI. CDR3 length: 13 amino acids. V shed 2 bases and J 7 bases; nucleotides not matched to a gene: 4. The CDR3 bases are TGTGCCAGCAGTTACCGACAGGGATCTGGCTACACCTTC. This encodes CASSYRQGSGYTF.

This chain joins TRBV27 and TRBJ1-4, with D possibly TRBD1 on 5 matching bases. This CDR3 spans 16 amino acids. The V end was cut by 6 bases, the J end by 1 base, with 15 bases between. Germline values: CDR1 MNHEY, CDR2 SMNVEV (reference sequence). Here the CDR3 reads CASRVWGGGTNEKLFF. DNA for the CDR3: TGTGCCAGCAGAGTTTGGGGCGGGGGAACTAATGAAAAACTGTTTTTT.